This TCR beta chain is from a study of naive and memory T cell subsets. Ligated cDNA underwent four rounds of PCR with nested alpha and beta constant region primers and SP2. TCRdb used MiXCR to reprocess the 5' RACE reads, holding one entry per CDR3 protein. Among about 62,000 distinct CDR3 sequences listed, approximately 8% were seen once. This clonotype was counted at least ten times. The library had UMIs added by 3' ligation of an oligonucleotide to TCR cDNA. The TCR originated in a female donor in good health.

In DNA form, the CDR3 reads TGCGCCAGCAGCTTTCGGGGGATAGCGGGTGAAAAACTGTTTTTT. This encodes CASSFRGIAGEKLFF. The chain has TRBV5-1 and TRBJ1-4; the D gene is possibly TRBD1 (5 bases). CDR1 and CDR2 from the germline V gene are SGHRS and YFSETQ. V dropped 2 bases and J dropped 7 bases, with 15 bases sitting between them. This CDR3 is 15 amino acids long.